The rows below give T cell receptor beta chains drawn from one sample of a study of T cells in Graves' hyperthyroidism and ophthalmopathy. TCRdb called the multiplex PCR reads again in MiXCR, with one record for every CDR3 protein. The profile shows about 210,000 distinct CDR3 sequences, about 15% of them singletons. The specimen sequenced was blood. The receptors stem from a middle-aged man with Graves' hyperthyroidism. CDR3s include the opening cysteine and the closing phenylalanine or tryptophan. A D gene is named only where the DNA matches it firmly. Only some rows state a clone size, as once, few, many or a class for expanded clones.

few | TRBJ2-1 | TRBV29-1 | TRBD1 | 12 | TGCAGCCTTTCCTGGACAGGGGATGAGCAGTTCTTC | CSLSWTGDEQFF
many | TRBJ2-3 | TRBV20-1 | . | 14 | TGCAGTGCTAGAGTCGTCGTGTACACAGATACGCAGTATTTT | CSARVVVYTDTQYF
. | TRBJ1-1 | TRBV2 | . | 14 | TGTGCCAGCAGTGAAAGGACAGTAACCCGTGAAGCTTTCTTT | CASSERTVTREAFF
. | TRBJ2-1 | TRBV2 | TRBD1 | 13 | TGTGCCAGCAGAAACGACAGGGGAGGAGAGCAGTTCTTC | CASRNDRGGEQFF
. | TRBJ2-4 | TRBV10-2 | . | 11 | TGCGCCAGCAGTGAGGGTTACATTCAGTACTTC | CASSEGYIQYF
many | TRBJ2-2 | TRBV28 | . | 17 | TGTGCCAGCAGTTCCCCGACAGGGAGGTCCTTTACCGGGGAGCTGTTTTTT | CASSSPTGRSFTGELFF
many | TRBJ2-7 | TRBV7-2 | TRBD1 | 15 | TGTGCCAGCAGCTTACCAACAGGGGGTTCAAACGAGCAGTACTTC | CASSLPTGGSNEQYF
many | TRBJ2-1 | TRBV20-1 | TRBD2 | 16 | TGCAGTGCTAGAGCCATTACGGGACTAGCTTACAATGAGCAGTTCTTC | CSARAITGLAYNEQFF
. | TRBJ1-4 | TRBV4-1 | TRBD1 | 15 | TGCGCCAGCGGCCGGGACAGGGTAGTGAGTGAAAAACTGTTTTTT | CASGRDRVVSEKLFF
. | TRBJ2-3 | TRBV4-1 | . | 14 | TGCGCCAGCAGCCAAGATCCGGGCACAGATACGCAGTATTTT | CASSQDPGTDTQYF
many | TRBJ2-7 | TRBV7-9 | . | 14 | TGTGCCAGCAGCTTATCGGCGGCCACCTACGAGCAGTACTTC | CASSLSAATYEQYF
. | TRBJ2-1 | TRBV19 | TRBD2 | 14 | TGTGCCAGTAGTATCAAGCGGGGATACAATGAGCAGTTCTTC | CASSIKRGYNEQFF
many | TRBJ1-2 | TRBV28 | . | 14 | TGTGCCAGCAATATTCGGGGTTCTAACTATGGCTACACCTTC | CASNIRGSNYGYTF
. | TRBJ2-7 | TRBV12-3/TRBV12-4 | TRBD2 | 18 | TGTGCCAGCAGTTTAGGACTAGCGGGAGGGCCGAGCTCCTACGAGCAGTACTTC | CASSLGLAGGPSSYEQYF
many | TRBJ1-1 | TRBV9 | . | 14 | TGTGCCAGCAGCCATGGGGAGGGGTACACTGAAGCTTTCTTT | CASSHGEGYTEAFF
few | TRBJ1-1 | TRBV19 | . | 13 | TGTGCCAGTAGTATCGTAAGGGGCTCTGAAGCTTTCTTT | CASSIVRGSEAFF
. | TRBJ2-3 | TRBV7-9 | . | 14 | TGTGCCAGCAGCTTAGGGGAATCATGGGATACGCAGTATTTT | CASSLGESWDTQYF
many | TRBJ2-3 | TRBV11-2 | . | 12 | TGTGCCAGCAGCTTATTAGAAGATACGCAGTATTTT | CASSLLEDTQYF
many | TRBJ2-7 | TRBV30 | TRBD2 | 15 | TGTGCCTGGAGTCCAGGACTAGCGGGAGTAGATGAGCAGTACTTC | CAWSPGLAGVDEQYF
. | TRBJ1-6 | TRBV5-5 | . | 14 | TGTGCCAGCAGCTTGGATGGGGGGCGTGGACCCCTCCACTTT | CASSLDGGRGPLHF
few | TRBJ1-4 | TRBV2 | . | 11 | TGTGCCAGCAGAGTAAATGAAAAACTGTTTTTT | CASRVNEKLFF
many | TRBJ2-3 | TRBV5-1 | . | 14 | TGCGCCAGCAGATCAGGGAAGGACACAGATACGCAGTATTTT | CASRSGKDTDTQYF
few | TRBJ2-1 | TRBV20-1 | TRBD2 | 15 | TGCAGTGCTCCTCCGGGACTAGCGGTGTACAATGAGCAGTTCTTC | CSAPPGLAVYNEQFF
once | TRBJ2-2 | TRBV20-1 | TRBD1 | 14 | TGCAGTGCTTGGGACAGGGCGAACACCGGGGAGCTGTTTTTT | CSAWDRANTGELFF
. | TRBJ2-5 | TRBV20-1 | TRBD2 | 14 | TGCAGTGCTAGTACAGCGGGAAGGGCTGAGACCCAGTACTTC | CSASTAGRAETQYF
few | TRBJ2-5 | TRBV6-1 | TRBD1 | 14 | TGTGCCAGCAGTGAGCCCACAGGGGGGGAGACCCAGTACTTC | CASSEPTGGETQYF
few | TRBJ1-3 | TRBV2 | . | 14 | TGTGCCAGCGGAGGGAGGGGGAGTGGAAACACCATATATTTT | CASGGRGSGNTIYF
many | TRBJ2-7 | TRBV10-3 | . | 16 | TGTGCCATCAGTGAGGCGACCGATCGGGGGATCTACGAGCAGTACTTC | CAISEATDRGIYEQYF
many | TRBJ2-7 | TRBV7-9 | TRBD1 | 14 | TGTGCCAGCAGACCCGGGACAGGCGGATACGAGCAGTACTTC | CASRPGTGGYEQYF
. | TRBJ2-1 | TRBV20-1 | TRBD2 | 15 | TGCAGTGCTAGAGAGGCTTATCTAGCGGGGAATGAGCAGTTCTTC | CSAREAYLAGNEQFF
many | TRBJ2-5 | TRBV6-2/TRBV6-3 | . | 16 | TGTGCCAGCAGTTCTGCTAGCGCAACCTTTAGGGAGACCCAGTACTTC | CASSSASATFRETQYF
. | TRBJ2-7 | TRBV29-1 | . | 13 | TGCAGCGTTGAAGATAACTACTCCTACGAGCAGTACTTC | CSVEDNYSYEQYF
many | TRBJ2-7 | TRBV29-1 | TRBD2 | 17 | TGCAGCGTTGATGAGGCGCCTAGCGGGAGGGCCTCCTACGAGCAGTACTTC | CSVDEAPSGRASYEQYF
. | TRBJ2-5 | TRBV4-3 | TRBD1 | 16 | TGCGCCAGCAGCCAAGATGGGACAGGGAGCGCGGAGACCCAGTACTTC | CASSQDGTGSAETQYF
many | TRBJ2-2 | TRBV12-3/TRBV12-4 | . | 13 | TGTGCCAGCAGTTTCCTTGGAAGGGGGGAGCTGTTTTTT | CASSFLGRGELFF